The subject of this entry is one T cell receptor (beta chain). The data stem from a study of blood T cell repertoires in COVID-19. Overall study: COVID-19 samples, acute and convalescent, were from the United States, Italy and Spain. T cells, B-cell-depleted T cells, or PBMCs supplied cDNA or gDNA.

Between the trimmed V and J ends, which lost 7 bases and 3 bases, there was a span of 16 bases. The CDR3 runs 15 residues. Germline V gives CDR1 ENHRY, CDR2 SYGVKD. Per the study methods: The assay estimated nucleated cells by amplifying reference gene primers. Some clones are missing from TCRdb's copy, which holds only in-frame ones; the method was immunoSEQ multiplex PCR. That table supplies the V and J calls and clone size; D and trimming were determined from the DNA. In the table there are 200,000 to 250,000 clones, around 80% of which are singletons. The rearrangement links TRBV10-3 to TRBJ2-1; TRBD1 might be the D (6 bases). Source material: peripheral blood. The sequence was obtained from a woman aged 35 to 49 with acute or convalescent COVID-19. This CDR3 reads CAINNIGQHYNEQFF. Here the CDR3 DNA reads TGTGCCATCAATAACATAGGACAGCACTACAATGAGCAGTTCTTC.